Listed below are T cell receptor beta chains from one sample, sequenced in a study of T cells in Graves' hyperthyroidism and ophthalmopathy. TCRdb reanalysed the multiplex PCR reads using MiXCR and keeps one entry per CDR3 protein. The sample yields some 650,000 distinct CDR3 sequences, roughly 16% seen once. The sequenced sample was blood. These receptors were taken from a woman aged 35 to 49 with Graves' ophthalmopathy. The CDR3 runs from the conserved cysteine through the conserved F or W. D genes are given only for firm matches. Where a row states a size, it is once, few, many or the class of an expanded clone; other rows omit it.

TGCGCCAGCAACCTAGCGGGCTCCTACAATGAGCAGTTCTTC CASNLAGSYNEQFF TRBJ2-1 TRBV5-1 many 14 TRBD2
TGTGCCACCAGCAGACCACCACCACTAGCGGGAGATCATGAGCAGTTCTTC CATSRPPPLAGDHEQFF TRBJ2-1 TRBV15 . 17 TRBD2
TGTGCCAGCAGTTATCCCGGACTAGCGGGAGGGTACCAAGAGACCCAGTACTTC CASSYPGLAGGYQETQYF TRBJ2-5 TRBV28 many 18 TRBD2
TGCGCCAGCAGCTTGGGCGAGCACTCTGGAAACACCATATATTTT CASSLGEHSGNTIYF TRBJ1-3 TRBV5-1 . 15 .
TGCGCCAGCAGCTCCGGACAGGGTGGGACAGATACGCAGTATTTT CASSSGQGGTDTQYF TRBJ2-3 TRBV5-1 many 15 TRBD1
TGTGCCAGCAGCCAGCCGGGACAGGGGTTAGACACCGGGGAGCTGTTTTTT CASSQPGQGLDTGELFF TRBJ2-2 TRBV7-9 . 17 TRBD1
TGTGCCAGCAAGTACTCAGGGGGTATTGGAAACACCATATATTTT CASKYSGGIGNTIYF TRBJ1-3 TRBV2 . 15 TRBD1
TGTGCCAGCAGTGATTTGTCTAGCGGGAGGGCCGAAGCAGATACGCAGTATTTT CASSDLSSGRAEADTQYF TRBJ2-3 TRBV25-1 few 18 TRBD2
TGTGCCACCAGCCGAAATTGGGGCGCGAGCTACGAGCAGTACTTC CATSRNWGASYEQYF TRBJ2-7 TRBV15 . 15 .
TGTGCCAGCAGTAAGACCCGACAGGGTAATTCACCCCTCCACTTT CASSKTRQGNSPLHF TRBJ1-6 TRBV6-1 many 15 TRBD1
TGTGCCAGCAGCTTGGGGGGATTGGCTCATGAGCAGTTCTTC CASSLGGLAHEQFF TRBJ2-1 TRBV7-3 many 14 .
TGTGCCAGCAGTTTAGAAGGCTACTCCTACGAGCAGTTCTTC CASSLEGYSYEQFF TRBJ2-1 TRBV6-9 once 14 .
TGTGCCAGCAGAACAGGGCTAGAGACCCAGTACTTC CASRTGLETQYF TRBJ2-5 TRBV6-1 few 12 .
TGTGCCAGCATAAGGGGACTAGCGGGAGGAGGGACAGATACGCAGTATTTT CASIRGLAGGGTDTQYF TRBJ2-3 TRBV2 many 17 TRBD2
TGTGCCAGCAGTGAAGCGGAAGCGAGCACTGAAGCTTTCTTT CASSEAEASTEAFF TRBJ1-1 TRBV2 many 14 .